Below, one T cell receptor (beta chain) is given with its context. Sequencing used immunoSEQ multiplex PCR; TCRdb keeps in-frame clones, though not all of them. There are some 54,000 clones in the sample; 85% to 95% occur only once, and under 2% lies in the top ten. These data originate in a study of T cell changes during pregnancy in multiple sclerosis. Specimen: peripheral blood, collected after pregnancy. The clonotype comes from a female donor with multiple sclerosis, enrolled in a pregnancy study.

CDR3 region: CASSKSGVHEQFF. The CDR3 nucleotides read TGTGCCAGCAGCAAATCGGGGGTTCATGAGCAGTTCTTC. The J gene is TRBJ2-1, the V gene TRBV7-3, with D tentatively TRBD2 (6 bases). Germline V lookup: CDR1 SGHTA, CDR2 FQGTGA. The CDR3 runs 13 residues. V shed 5 bases and J shed 8 bases, with 13 bases lying between them.